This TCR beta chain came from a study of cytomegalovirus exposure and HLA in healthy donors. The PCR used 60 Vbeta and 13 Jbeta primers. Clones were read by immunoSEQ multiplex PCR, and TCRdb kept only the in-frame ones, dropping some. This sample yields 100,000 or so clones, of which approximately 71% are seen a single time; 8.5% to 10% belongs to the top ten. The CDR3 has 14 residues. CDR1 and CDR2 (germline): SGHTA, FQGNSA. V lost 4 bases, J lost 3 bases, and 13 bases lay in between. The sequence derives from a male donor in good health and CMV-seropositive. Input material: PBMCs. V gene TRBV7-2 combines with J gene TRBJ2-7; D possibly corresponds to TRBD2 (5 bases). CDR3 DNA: TGTGCCAGCAGCTCGAAGGTCGGGGTCTACGAGCAGTACTTC. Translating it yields CASSSKVGVYEQYF.